The clone carrying this T cell receptor (beta chain) occurred a few times. This CDR3 is 15 amino acids long. Looked up from germline, CDR1 is SGHAT and CDR2 is FQNNGV. Trimming pared 5 bases from V and 0 bases from J, leaving 14 bases between. The data were obtained in a study of cytomegalovirus exposure and HLA in healthy donors. Across the whole study: T cells numbering around 180 million yielded approximately 100 million unique TCR beta sequences in an earlier analysis.

Amplification used 60 Vbeta primers and 13 Jbeta primers. Profiling relied on immunoSEQ multiplex PCR, and the TCRdb table lists in-frame clones only, not all of them. The repertoire holds about 150,000 clones, over 60% seen once, with roughly 2.1% in the top ten. V gene TRBV11-2 combines with J gene TRBJ2-7, with a possible D match to TRBD1 (6 bases). The origin of this receptor is a man aged 40-49 years in good health and CMV-seronegative. The sample taken for sequencing was PBMCs. DNA for the CDR3: TGTGCCAGCAGCCATTTGGGGGACAACTCCTACGAGCAGTACTTC. Protein product: CASSHLGDNSYEQYF.